Listed below are T cell receptor beta chains from one sample, sequenced in a study of shared clonotypes between healthy human individuals. Measured with immunoSEQ multiplex PCR; TCRdb has only the in-frame clones, and not every one. The top ten clones hold 0.89% of a sample with 850,000 to 1,100,000 clones, around 77% of them seen once. The sample taken for sequencing was memory CD4+ T cells from PBMCs. The receptors originated from a man in his late teens or twenties in good health. Some clones in this sample may be carry-over from other donors' samples. The CDR3 runs from the conserved cysteine through the conserved F or W. A D gene is named only where the DNA matches it firmly. Some rows have no size entry. The others give once, few or many, or a class for an expanded clone.

TRBJ2-7,-,-,TRBV6-5,14,CASSYGGYSYEQYF,TGTGCCAGCAGTTACGGAGGCTACTCCTACGAGCAGTACTTC
TRBJ2-3,-,-,TRBV6-1,13,CASSETYTDTQYF,TGTGCCAGCAGTGAGACCTACACAGATACGCAGTATTTT
TRBJ2-4,TRBD1,-,TRBV27,10,CASRPDRVDF,TGTGCCAGCAGGCCAGACAGGGTGGACTTC
TRBJ2-3,TRBD2,-,TRBV10-3,14,CAISSGRGQDTQYF,TGTGCCATCAGTAGCGGGAGGGGGCAAGATACGCAGTATTTT
TRBJ2-3,TRBD1,-,TRBV5-5,16,CASSLAGGAFGDTQYF,TGTGCCAGCAGCTTGGCAGGGGGCGCGTTTGGAGATACGCAGTATTTT
TRBJ2-1,-,-,TRBV5-5,15,CASSSGLGSSNEQFF,TGTGCCAGCAGCTCGGGACTCGGTAGTTCTAATGAGCAGTTCTTC
TRBJ2-7,TRBD1,-,TRBV7-2,16,CASSLVPGQGIYEQYF,TGTGCCAGCAGCTTAGTGCCGGGACAGGGGATCTACGAGCAGTACTTC
TRBJ2-5,TRBD2,few,TRBV4-1,17,CASSQEGSGTIKETQYF,TGCGCCAGCAGCCAAGAGGGAAGCGGGACTATTAAAGAGACCCAGTACTTC
TRBJ2-3,-,-,TRBV11-2,14,CASSYRGREDTQYF,TGTGCCAGCAGCTATAGAGGGAGAGAAGATACGCAGTATTTT
TRBJ2-1,-,-,TRBV11-2,16,CASSLFGSGLNNEQFF,TGTGCCAGCAGCTTATTTGGGTCGGGACTGAACAATGAGCAGTTCTTC
TRBJ2-3,-,-,TRBV20-1,11,CSGTGEDTQYF,TGCAGTGGCACGGGGGAGGATACGCAGTATTTT
TRBJ2-3,-,-,TRBV27,15,CASSLPQGGTYTQYF,TGTGCCAGCAGTTTACCGCAGGGGGGTACTTATACGCAGTATTTT
TRBJ2-2,-,few,TRBV12-5,14,CASGLGVPPGELFF,TGTGCTAGTGGTTTAGGAGTCCCGCCCGGGGAGCTGTTTTTT
TRBJ1-3,-,many,TRBV28,13,CASSFSLGNTIYF,TGTGCCAGCAGTTTTTCGCTTGGAAACACCATATATTTT
TRBJ2-7,-,-,TRBV10-3,13,CAISAQTGYEQYF,TGTGCCATCAGTGCTCAGACCGGCTACGAGCAGTACTTC
TRBJ1-1,-,few,TRBV19,12,CASSTRFTEAFF,TGTGCCAGTAGTACGAGATTCACTGAAGCTTTCTTT
TRBJ2-1,TRBD2,-,TRBV28,15,CASSLSREGDNEQFF,TGTGCCAGCAGTTTATCGCGGGAGGGTGACAATGAGCAGTTCTTC
TRBJ2-3,TRBD2,-,TRBV5-1,16,CASSFGLAGGADTQYF,TGCGCCAGCAGCTTCGGGCTAGCGGGAGGGGCAGATACGCAGTATTTT
TRBJ1-2,-,-,TRBV5-6,15,CASSPGRVANYGYTF,TGTGCCAGCAGTCCAGGACGAGTAGCTAACTATGGCTACACCTTC
TRBJ1-4,TRBD1,-,TRBV28,14,CASGQGPDNEKLFF,TGTGCCAGCGGACAGGGGCCGGATAATGAAAAACTGTTTTTT
TRBJ2-2,-,-,TRBV9,15,CASSVVLGSTGELFF,TGTGCCAGCAGCGTAGTATTGGGGAGCACCGGGGAGCTGTTTTTT
TRBJ2-5,-,once,TRBV28,13,CASSLNPQETQYF,TGTGCCAGCAGTTTAAACCCACAAGAGACCCAGTACTTC
TRBJ2-4,-,-,TRBV27,18,CASRVPIRLRGTKNIQYF,TGTGCCAGCAGAGTCCCCATCCGGCTAAGGGGAACCAAAAACATTCAGTACTTC
TRBJ2-1,-,-,TRBV7-2,16,CASSLNLFRSYNEQFF,TGTGCCAGCAGCTTGAACCTATTTCGCTCCTACAATGAGCAGTTCTTC
TRBJ2-6,-,-,TRBV11-2,15,CASSRLITGANVLTF,TGTGCCAGCAGTAGACTTATTACTGGGGCCAACGTCCTGACTTTC
TRBJ1-4,TRBD1,-,TRBV15,14,CATSGGTGYEKLFF,TGTGCCACCAGCGGGGGGACAGGTTATGAAAAACTGTTTTTT
TRBJ2-1,TRBD2,-,TRBV9,16,CASSLGGLAGVDEQFF,TGTGCCAGCAGCCTAGGAGGACTAGCGGGGGTTGATGAGCAGTTCTTC
TRBJ1-1,-,-,TRBV7-2,15,CASSLSWTVNTEAFF,TGTGCCAGCAGCTTATCTTGGACAGTGAACACTGAAGCTTTCTTT
TRBJ2-1,-,-,TRBV4-1,16,CASSHTPRGDYNEQFF,TGCGCCAGCAGCCACACCCCAAGAGGCGATTACAATGAGCAGTTCTTC
TRBJ2-2,TRBD2,few,TRBV5-6,16,CASSRFSGVNTGELFF,TGTGCCAGCAGCCGCTTTAGCGGGGTTAACACCGGGGAGCTGTTTTTT
TRBJ1-5,-,few,TRBV28,12,CASSLVQGTQHF,TGTGCCAGCAGTTTGGTCCAAGGGACCCAGCATTTT
TRBJ1-5,-,-,TRBV28,14,CATEGEYSNQPQHF,TGTGCCACCGAGGGGGAATACAGCAATCAGCCCCAGCATTTT
TRBJ2-7,TRBD2,-,TRBV4-1,15,CASSLGLAGGYEQYF,TGCGCCAGCAGCCTGGGACTAGCGGGAGGGTACGAGCAGTACTTC
TRBJ2-2,TRBD2,-,TRBV7-9,16,CASSGGSGKNTGELFF,TGTGCCAGCAGCGGGGGAAGCGGGAAGAACACCGGGGAGCTGTTTTTT
TRBJ1-2,-,once,TRBV28,12,CASSLGGYGYTF,TGTGCCAGCAGTTTGGGAGGGTATGGCTACACCTTC
TRBJ2-1,TRBD1,-,TRBV11-2,16,CASRSTGTGTVYEQFF,TGTGCCAGCAGAAGTACCGGGACAGGGACGGTATATGAGCAGTTCTTC
TRBJ2-7,-,-,TRBV27,15,CASSLFPSSLYEQYF,TGTGCCAGCAGTTTATTCCCTAGTAGCCTCTACGAGCAGTACTTC